This entry features one TCR beta chain sequence. This sample is drawn from a study of blood T cell repertoires in COVID-19. Overall study: Both acute and convalescent COVID-19 samples were obtained from the United States, Italy and Spain.

Libraries were prepared by immunoSEQ multiplex PCR; TCRdb keeps only in-frame clonotypes and omits some of them. The sample includes 300,000 to 450,000 clones, around nine tenths of them seen just once. In assigning cohorts, the study relied on participant-reported clinical history. The V gene end was trimmed by 5 bases and the J gene end by 6 bases; junction bases not matched to a gene: 13. Per the germline V gene, CDR1 is GTSNPN and CDR2 is SVGIG (reference sequence). The CDR3 totals 14 residues. The clonotype was recovered from a woman in her 30s who had been exposed to COVID-19. Sequencing used PBMCs or T cells enriched from blood (not recorded which). V and J are TRBV30 and TRBJ2-7; the match to TRBD2 covers 7 bases. The CDR3 bases are TGTGCCTGGGGGGAGGCGGGAGTCTGGGGCGAGCAGTACTTC. Its protein is CAWGEAGVWGEQYF. Complete variable domain (other parts from reference TRBV30 and TRBJ2-7): SQTIHQWPATLVQPVGSPLSLECTVEGTSNPNLYWYRQAAGRGLQLLFYSVGIGQISSEVPQNLSASRPQDRQFILSSKKLLLSDSGFYLCAWGEAGVWGEQYFGPGTRLTVT.